The table lists the clone carrying this TCR beta chain with a few counts. Its antigen is currently unknown. This record belongs to a study of cytomegalovirus exposure and HLA in healthy donors. Study details: Ancestry clustering placed roughly four fifths of roughly 410 genotyped donors in the Caucasian-associated cluster. General study findings and limits: The study put 150 to 200 TCR beta chains on its list as cytomegalovirus-associated.

PCR used 60 Vbeta primers and 13 Jbeta primers. Sequencing was performed with immunoSEQ multiplex PCR; in TCRdb, only in-frame clones are kept and a portion is missing. Here the sample spans around 150,000 clones, 76% being singletons. CDR1 and CDR2 from the germline V gene are SGHTA and FQGNSA. The CDR3 is 16 residues long. V was shortened by 5 bases and J by 2 bases, with 17 bases between the two germline ends. Donors showed nominal health when sampled, although they likely had unrecorded immune exposures. This chain uses TRBV7-2 with TRBJ2-3; D is perhaps TRBD1 (6 bases). Sequencing was performed on PBMCs. This clonotype was sampled from a male donor in good health and CMV-seronegative. The CDR3 protein is CASSGNVGAPTDTQYF. DNA of the CDR3: TGTGCCAGCAGCGGGAACGTGGGGGCGCCCACAGATACGCAGTATTTT.